In its sample, the clone carrying this TCR beta chain was seen once. Germline V CDR1 and CDR2: MDHEN, SYDVKM. The CDR3 is made up of 14 amino acids. The J segment lost 7 bases and the V segment lost 5 bases, leaving 9 bases of the junction unmatched. Assay: immunoSEQ multiplex PCR; the TCRdb copy retains only in-frame clones and omits some. This table has 200,000 to 250,000 clones, 85% to 90% appearing once. Enrollees, about 18 to 90 years old, lived in 20 to 25 US areas. Grouping used clinical history reported by participants in a survey and questionnaire. Recovered status in Cohort 3 required two negative PCRs, clearance, or symptom resolution. This entry belongs to a study of blood T cell repertoires in COVID-19. For the study at large: The cDNA or gDNA used as material had been derived from T cells, B-cell-depleted T cells, or PBMCs.

Input material: PBMCs or T cells enriched from blood (not recorded which). The sequence was collected from a woman aged 25 to 45 who had recovered from COVID-19. This rearrangement joins TRBV28 to TRBJ1-1; 8 bases map to TRBD1. The CDR3 DNA follows: TGTGCCAGCAGTCTAGGCCCCGGGACAGGTGAAGCTTTCTTT. Its translation: CASSLGPGTGEAFF.